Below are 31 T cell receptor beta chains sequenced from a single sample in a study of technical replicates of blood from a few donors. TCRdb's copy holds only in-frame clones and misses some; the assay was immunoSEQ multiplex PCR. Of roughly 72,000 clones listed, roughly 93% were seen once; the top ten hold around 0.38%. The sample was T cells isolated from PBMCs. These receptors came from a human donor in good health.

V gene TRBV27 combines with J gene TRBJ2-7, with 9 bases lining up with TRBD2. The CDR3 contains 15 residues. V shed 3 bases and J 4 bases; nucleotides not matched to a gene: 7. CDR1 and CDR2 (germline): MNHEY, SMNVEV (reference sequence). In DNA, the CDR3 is TGTGCCAGCAGTTTGAGGCAGCGGGAGGCTTACGAGCAGTACTTC. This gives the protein CASSLRQREAYEQYF.

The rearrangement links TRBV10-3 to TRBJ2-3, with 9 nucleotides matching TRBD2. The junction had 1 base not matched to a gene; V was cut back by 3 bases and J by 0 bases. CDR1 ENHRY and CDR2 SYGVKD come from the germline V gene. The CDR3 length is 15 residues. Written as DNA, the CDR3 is TGTGCCATCAGTGATCTAGCGGGGAGCACAGATACGCAGTATTTT. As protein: CAISDLAGSTDTQYF.

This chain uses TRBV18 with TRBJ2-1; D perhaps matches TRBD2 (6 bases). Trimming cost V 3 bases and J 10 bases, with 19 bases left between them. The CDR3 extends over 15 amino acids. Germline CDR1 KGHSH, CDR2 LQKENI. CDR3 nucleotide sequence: TGTGCCAGCTCACCTTATAGGGGACTCCCTCGCGAGCAGTTCTTC. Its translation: CASSPYRGLPREQFF.

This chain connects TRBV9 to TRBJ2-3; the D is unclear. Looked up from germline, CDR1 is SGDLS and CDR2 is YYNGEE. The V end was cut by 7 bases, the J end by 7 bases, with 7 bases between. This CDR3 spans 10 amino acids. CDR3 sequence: CASGSNTQYF. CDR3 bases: TGTGCCAGCGGCTCGAATACGCAGTATTTT.

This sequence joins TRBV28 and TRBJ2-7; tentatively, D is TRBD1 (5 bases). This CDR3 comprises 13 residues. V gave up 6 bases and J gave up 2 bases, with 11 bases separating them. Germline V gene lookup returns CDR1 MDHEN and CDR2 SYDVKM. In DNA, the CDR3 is TGTGCCAGCAGCCAAGACAGTACCTACGAGCAGTACTTC. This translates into CASSQDSTYEQYF.

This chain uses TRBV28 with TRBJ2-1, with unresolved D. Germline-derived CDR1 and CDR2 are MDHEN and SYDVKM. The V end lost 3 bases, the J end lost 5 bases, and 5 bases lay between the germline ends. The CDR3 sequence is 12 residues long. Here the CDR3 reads CASSLRDNEQFF. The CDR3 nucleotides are TGTGCCAGCAGTTTGAGAGACAATGAGCAGTTCTTC.

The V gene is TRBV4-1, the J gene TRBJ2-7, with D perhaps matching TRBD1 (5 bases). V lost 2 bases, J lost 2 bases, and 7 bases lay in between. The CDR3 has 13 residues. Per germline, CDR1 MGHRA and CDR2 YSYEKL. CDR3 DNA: TGCGCCAGCAGCCAAAGGGGAACCTACGAGCAGTACTTC. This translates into CASSQRGTYEQYF.

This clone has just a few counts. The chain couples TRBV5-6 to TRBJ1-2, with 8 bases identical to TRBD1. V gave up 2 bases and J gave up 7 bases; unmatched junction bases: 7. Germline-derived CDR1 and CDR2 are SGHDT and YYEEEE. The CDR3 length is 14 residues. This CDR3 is CASSLTGGEGGYTF. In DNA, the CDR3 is TGTGCCAGCAGCTTAACAGGGGGGGAGGGTGGCTACACCTTC.

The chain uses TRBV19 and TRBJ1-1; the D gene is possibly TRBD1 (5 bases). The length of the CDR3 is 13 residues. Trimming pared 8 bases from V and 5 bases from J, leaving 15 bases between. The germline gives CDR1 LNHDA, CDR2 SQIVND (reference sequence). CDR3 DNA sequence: TGTGCCAGTCGCAGGGTATTGGGGACTGAAGCTTTCTTT. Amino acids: CASRRVLGTEAFF.

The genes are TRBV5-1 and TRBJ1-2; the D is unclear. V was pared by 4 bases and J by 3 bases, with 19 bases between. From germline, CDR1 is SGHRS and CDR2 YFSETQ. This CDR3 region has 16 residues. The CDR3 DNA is TGCGCCAGCAGCGCTGAGGTCCGTTTGGTAGACTATGGCTACACCTTC. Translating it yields CASSAEVRLVDYGYTF.

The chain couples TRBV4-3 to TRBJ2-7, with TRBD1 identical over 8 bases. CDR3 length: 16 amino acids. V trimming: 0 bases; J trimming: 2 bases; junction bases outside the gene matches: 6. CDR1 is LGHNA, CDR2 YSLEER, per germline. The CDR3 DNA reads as TGCGCCAGCAGCCAAGATCGACAGGGGAAAGCCTACGAGCAGTACTTC. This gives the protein CASSQDRQGKAYEQYF.

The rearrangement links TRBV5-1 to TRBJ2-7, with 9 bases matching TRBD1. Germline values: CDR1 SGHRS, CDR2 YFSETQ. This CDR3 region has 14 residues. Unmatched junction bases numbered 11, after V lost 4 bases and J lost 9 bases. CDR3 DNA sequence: TGCGCCAGCAGCACGGGACAGGGCACGTCGCCGCAGTACTTC. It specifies CASSTGQGTSPQYF.

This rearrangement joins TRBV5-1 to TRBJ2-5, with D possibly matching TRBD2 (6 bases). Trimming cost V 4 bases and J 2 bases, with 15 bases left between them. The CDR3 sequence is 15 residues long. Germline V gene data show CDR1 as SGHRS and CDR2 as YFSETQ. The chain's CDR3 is CASSLMTRGQETQYF. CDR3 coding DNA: TGCGCCAGCAGCCTAATGACGCGGGGTCAAGAGACCCAGTACTTC.

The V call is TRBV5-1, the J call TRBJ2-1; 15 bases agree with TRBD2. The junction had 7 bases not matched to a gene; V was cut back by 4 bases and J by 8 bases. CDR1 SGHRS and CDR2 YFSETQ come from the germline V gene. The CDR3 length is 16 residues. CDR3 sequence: CASSPSGLAGGYEQFF. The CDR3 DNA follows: TGCGCCAGCAGCCCCTCGGGACTAGCGGGGGGTTATGAGCAGTTCTTC. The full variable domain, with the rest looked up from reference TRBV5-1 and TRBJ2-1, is KAGVTQTPRYLIKTRGQQVTLSCSPISGHRSVSWYQQTPGQGLQFLFEYFSETQRNKGNFPGRFSGRQFSNSRSEMNVSTLELGDSALYLCASSPSGLAGGYEQFFGPGTRLTVL.

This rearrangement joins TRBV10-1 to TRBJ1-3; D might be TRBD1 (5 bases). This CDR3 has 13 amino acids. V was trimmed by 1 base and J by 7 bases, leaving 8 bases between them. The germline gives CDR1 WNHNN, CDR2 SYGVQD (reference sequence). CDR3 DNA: TGCGCCAGCAGTGAGTGGGGGGACAACACCATATATTTT. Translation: CASSEWGDNTIYF.

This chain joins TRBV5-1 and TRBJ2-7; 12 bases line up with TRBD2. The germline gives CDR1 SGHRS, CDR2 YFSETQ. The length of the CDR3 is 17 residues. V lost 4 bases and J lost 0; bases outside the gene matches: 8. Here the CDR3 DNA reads TGCGCCAGCAGCACTCTAGCGGGAGGGCCTCTCTCCTACGAGCAGTACTTC. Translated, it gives CASSTLAGGPLSYEQYF. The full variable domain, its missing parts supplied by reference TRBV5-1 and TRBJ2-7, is KAGVTQTPRYLIKTRGQQVTLSCSPISGHRSVSWYQQTPGQGLQFLFEYFSETQRNKGNFPGRFSGRQFSNSRSEMNVSTLELGDSALYLCASSTLAGGPLSYEQYFGPGTRLTVT.

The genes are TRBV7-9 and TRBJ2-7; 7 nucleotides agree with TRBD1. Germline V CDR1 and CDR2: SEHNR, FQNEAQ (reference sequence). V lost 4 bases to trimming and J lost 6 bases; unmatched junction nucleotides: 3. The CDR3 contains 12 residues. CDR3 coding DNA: TGTGCCAGCAGCTCGACAGGGTTCGAGCAGTACTTC. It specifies CASSSTGFEQYF. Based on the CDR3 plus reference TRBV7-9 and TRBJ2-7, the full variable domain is DTGVSQNPRHKITKRGQNVTFRCDPISEHNRLYWYRQTLGQGPEFLTYFQNEAQLEKSRLLSDRFSAERPKGSFSTLEIQRTEQGDSAMYLCASSSTGFEQYFGPGTRLTVT.

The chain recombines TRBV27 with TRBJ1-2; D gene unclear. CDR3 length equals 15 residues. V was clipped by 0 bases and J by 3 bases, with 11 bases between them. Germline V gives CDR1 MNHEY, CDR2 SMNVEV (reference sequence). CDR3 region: CASSLSTFSDYGYTF. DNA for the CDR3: TGTGCCAGCAGTTTATCTACTTTTTCCGACTATGGCTACACCTTC.

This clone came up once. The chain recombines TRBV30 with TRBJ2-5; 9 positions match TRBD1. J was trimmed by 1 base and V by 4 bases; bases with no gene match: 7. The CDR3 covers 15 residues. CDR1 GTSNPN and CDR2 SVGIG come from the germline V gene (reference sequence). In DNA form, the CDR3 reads TGTGCCTGGAAAAGACAGGGGGGTATCCAAGAGACCCAGTACTTC. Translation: CAWKRQGGIQETQYF.

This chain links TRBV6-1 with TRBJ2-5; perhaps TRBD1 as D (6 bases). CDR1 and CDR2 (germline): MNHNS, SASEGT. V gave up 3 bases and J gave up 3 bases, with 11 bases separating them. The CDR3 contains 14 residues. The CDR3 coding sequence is TGTGCCAGCAGTGACTCAGGGACAAAAGAGACCCAGTACTTC. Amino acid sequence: CASSDSGTKETQYF.

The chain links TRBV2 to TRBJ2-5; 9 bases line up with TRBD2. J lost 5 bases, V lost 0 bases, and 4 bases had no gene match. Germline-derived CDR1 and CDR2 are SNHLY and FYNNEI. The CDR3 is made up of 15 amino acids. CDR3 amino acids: CASSEASGRFETQYF. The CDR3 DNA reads TGTGCCAGCAGTGAAGCGAGCGGGAGGTTTGAGACCCAGTACTTC.

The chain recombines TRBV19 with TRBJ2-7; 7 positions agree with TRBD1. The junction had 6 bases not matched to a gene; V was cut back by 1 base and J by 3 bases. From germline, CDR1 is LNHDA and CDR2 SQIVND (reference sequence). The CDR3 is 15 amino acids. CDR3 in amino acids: CASSIVPGQSYEQYF. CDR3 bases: TGTGCCAGTAGTATAGTCCCGGGACAGAGCTACGAGCAGTACTTC.

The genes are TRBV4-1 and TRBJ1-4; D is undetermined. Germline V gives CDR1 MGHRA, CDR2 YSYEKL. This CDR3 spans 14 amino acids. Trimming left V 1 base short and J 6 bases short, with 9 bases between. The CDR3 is CASSQVILYEKLFF. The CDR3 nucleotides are TGCGCCAGCAGCCAAGTAATTTTATATGAAAAACTGTTTTTT.

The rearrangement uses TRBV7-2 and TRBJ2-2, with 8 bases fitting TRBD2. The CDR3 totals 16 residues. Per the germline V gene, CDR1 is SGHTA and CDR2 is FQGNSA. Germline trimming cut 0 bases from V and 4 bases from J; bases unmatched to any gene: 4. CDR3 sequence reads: CASSLALAGITGELFF. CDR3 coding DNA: TGTGCCAGCAGCTTAGCGCTAGCGGGTATCACCGGGGAGCTGTTTTTT.

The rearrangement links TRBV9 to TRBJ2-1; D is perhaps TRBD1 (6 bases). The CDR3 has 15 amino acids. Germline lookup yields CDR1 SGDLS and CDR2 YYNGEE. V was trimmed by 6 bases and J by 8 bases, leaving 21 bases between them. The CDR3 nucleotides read TGTGCCAGCATCTCCCCAGGGGCACAGATCGATGAGCAGTTCTTC. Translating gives CASISPGAQIDEQFF.

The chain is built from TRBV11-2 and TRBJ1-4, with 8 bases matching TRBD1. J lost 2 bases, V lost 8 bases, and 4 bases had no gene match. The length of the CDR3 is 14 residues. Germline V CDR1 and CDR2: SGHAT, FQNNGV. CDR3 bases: TGTGCCAGCGGGGGGACAGGTACTAATGAAAAACTGTTTTTT. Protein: CASGGTGTNEKLFF.

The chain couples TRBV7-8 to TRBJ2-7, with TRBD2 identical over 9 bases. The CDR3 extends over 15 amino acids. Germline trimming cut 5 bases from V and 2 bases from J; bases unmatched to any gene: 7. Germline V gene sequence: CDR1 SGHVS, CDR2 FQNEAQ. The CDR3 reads CASSESGLATYEQYF. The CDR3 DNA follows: TGTGCCAGCAGCGAGTCCGGACTAGCGACCTACGAGCAGTACTTC.

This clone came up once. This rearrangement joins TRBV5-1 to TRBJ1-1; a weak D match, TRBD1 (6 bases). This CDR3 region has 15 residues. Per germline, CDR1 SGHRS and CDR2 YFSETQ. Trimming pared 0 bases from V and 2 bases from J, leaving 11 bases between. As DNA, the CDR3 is TGCGCCAGCAGCTTGGGGGGGGGCCCCAACACTGAAGCTTTCTTT. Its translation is CASSLGGGPNTEAFF.

The CDR3 loop is CASSGFRTSGRPKEQYF. As DNA, the CDR3 is TGTGCCAGCAGTGGGTTTAGGACTAGCGGGAGGCCTAAAGAGCAGTACTTC. The chain recombines TRBV6-1 with TRBJ2-7, with 14 positions matching TRBD2. Germline CDR1 reads MNHNS; CDR2 reads SASEGT. This CDR3 has 17 residues. Germline trimming cut 4 bases from V and 7 bases from J; bases unmatched to any gene: 12.

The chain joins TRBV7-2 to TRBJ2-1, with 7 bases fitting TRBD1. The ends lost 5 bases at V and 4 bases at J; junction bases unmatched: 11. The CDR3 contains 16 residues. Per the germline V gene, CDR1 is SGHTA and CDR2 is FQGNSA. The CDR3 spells CASSPFEGAIYNEQFF. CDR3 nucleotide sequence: TGTGCCAGCAGCCCTTTTGAGGGGGCGATTTACAATGAGCAGTTCTTC.

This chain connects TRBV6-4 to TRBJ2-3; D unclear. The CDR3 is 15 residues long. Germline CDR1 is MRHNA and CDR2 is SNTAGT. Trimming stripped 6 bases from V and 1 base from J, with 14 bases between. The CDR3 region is CASSLEASGTDTQYF. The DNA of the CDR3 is TGTGCCAGCAGCCTCGAGGCATCCGGCACAGATACGCAGTATTTT.